This TCR beta chain emerged from a study of glioma-infiltrating T cells after dendritic cell vaccination. Study details: At biweekly intervals, patients got three intradermal dendritic cell vaccine injections. Broader study findings: TCR clonality showed no direct relationship with survival.

Comment on this clone: Its antigen is still unknown.

TCRB CDR3 was amplified from 2 ug genomic DNA or less. Clones were sequenced by immunoSEQ multiplex PCR, and TCRdb holds only the in-frame ones, with some missing. Found here are about 65,000 clones, approximately 86% of them singletons; the top ten hold around a tenth. CDR1 is SEHNR and CDR2 is FQNEAQ in the germline V gene (reference sequence). CDR3 length equals 14 residues. Trimming removed 3 bases at V and 3 bases at J, with 9 bases between. Regarding time point: after dendritic cell vaccination, including at tumor progression/relapse. PBMC were collected before vaccination, two weeks after the third vaccination, and at progression.

Sequencing used blood, obtained after dendritic cell vaccination. The sequence was obtained from a human donor with glioblastoma. The chain couples TRBV7-9 to TRBJ1-5; D not certain. The CDR3 sequence: CASSFSEPNQPQHF. CDR3 DNA: TGTGCCAGCAGCTTCTCCGAGCCCAATCAGCCCCAGCATTTT.